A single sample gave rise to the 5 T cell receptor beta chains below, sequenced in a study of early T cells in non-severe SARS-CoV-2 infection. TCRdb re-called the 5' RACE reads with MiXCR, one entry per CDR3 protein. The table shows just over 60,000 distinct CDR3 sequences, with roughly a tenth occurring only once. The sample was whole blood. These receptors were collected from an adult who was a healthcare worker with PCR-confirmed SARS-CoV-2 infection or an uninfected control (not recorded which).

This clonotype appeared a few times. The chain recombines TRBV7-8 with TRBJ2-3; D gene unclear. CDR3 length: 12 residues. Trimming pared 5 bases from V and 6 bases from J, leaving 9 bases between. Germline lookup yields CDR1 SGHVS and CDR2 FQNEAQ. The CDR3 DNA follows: TGTGCCAGCAGCAATACATCGGATACGCAGTATTTT. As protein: CASSNTSDTQYF.

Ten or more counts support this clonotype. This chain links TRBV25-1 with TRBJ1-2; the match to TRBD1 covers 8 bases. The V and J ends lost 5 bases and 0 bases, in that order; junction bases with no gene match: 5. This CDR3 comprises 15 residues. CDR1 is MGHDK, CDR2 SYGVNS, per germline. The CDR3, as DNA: TGTGCCAGCAGTACAAACAGGGGGACTAACTATGGCTACACCTTC. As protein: CASSTNRGTNYGYTF.

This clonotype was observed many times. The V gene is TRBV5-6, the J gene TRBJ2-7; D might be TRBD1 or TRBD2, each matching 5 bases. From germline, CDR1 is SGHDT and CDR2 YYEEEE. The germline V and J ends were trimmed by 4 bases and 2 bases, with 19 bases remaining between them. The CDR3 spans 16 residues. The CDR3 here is CASSLWGPSFPYEQYV. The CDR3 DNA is TGTGCCAGCAGCCTCTGGGGACCGTCCTTCCCCTACGAGCAGTACGTC.

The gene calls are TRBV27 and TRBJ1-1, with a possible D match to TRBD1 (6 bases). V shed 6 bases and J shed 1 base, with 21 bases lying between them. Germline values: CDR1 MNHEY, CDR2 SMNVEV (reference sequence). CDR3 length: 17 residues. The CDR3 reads CASSPLTGSGSNTEAFF. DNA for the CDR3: TGTGCCAGCAGCCCCCTCACAGGGTCAGGGTCGAACACTGAAGCTTTCTTT.

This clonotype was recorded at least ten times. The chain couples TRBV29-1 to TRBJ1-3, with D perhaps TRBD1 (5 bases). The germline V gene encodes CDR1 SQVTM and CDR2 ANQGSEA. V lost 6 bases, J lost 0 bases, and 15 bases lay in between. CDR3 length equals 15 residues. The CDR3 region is CSVSLGANSGNTIYF. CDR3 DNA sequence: TGCAGCGTGTCCCTCGGGGCAAACTCTGGAAACACCATATATTTT.